This TCR beta chain derives from a study of blood T cell repertoires in COVID-19. Study in general: Acute and convalescent COVID-19 samples came from the United States, Italy and Spain. Nucleic acid was either cDNA or gDNA, and it came from T cells, B-cell-depleted T cells, or PBMCs.

Original data processing: The authors estimated nucleated cell counts from reference gene primer amplification. Sequenced by immunoSEQ multiplex PCR; TCRdb stores in-frame clones only, minus some. That table furnishes V, J and clone size, whereas the DNA furnished D and trimming. The sample consists of 250,000 or so clones, nearly 90% of them appearing once. Germline assignment: CDR1 SGHTA and CDR2 FQGTGA. CDR3 length: 15 amino acids. V was trimmed by 7 bases and J by 0 bases, leaving 13 bases between them. Sequencing was performed on peripheral blood. The chain links TRBV7-3 to TRBJ2-1; the D gene is possibly TRBD2 (6 bases). The TCR comes from a woman aged 35 to 49 who had recovered from COVID-19. The CDR3 loop is CASTMGGPSYNEQFF. CDR3 coding DNA: TGTGCCAGCACCATGGGGGGACCCTCCTACAATGAGCAGTTCTTC. Full variable domain (rest looked up from reference TRBV7-3 and TRBJ2-1): GAGVSQTPSNKVTEKGKYVELRCDPISGHTALYWYRQSLGQGPEFLIYFQGTGAADDSGLPNDRFFAVRPEGSVSTLKIQRTERGDSAVYLCASTMGGPSYNEQFFGPGTRLTVL.